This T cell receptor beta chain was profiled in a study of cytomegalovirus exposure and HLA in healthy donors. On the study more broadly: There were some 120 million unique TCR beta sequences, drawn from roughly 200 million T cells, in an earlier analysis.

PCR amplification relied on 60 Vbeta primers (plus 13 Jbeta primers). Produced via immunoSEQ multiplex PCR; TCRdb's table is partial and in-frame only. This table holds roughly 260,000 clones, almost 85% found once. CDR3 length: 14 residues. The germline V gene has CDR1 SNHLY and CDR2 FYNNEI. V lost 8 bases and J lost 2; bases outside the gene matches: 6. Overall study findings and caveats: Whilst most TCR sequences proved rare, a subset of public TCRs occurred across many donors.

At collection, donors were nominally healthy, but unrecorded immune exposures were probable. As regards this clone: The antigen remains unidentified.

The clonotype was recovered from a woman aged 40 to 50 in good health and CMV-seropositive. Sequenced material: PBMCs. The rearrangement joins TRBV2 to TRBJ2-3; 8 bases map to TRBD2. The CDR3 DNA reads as TGTGCCAGCGGTAAGCGGGAGTACACAGATACGCAGTATTTT. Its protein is CASGKREYTDTQYF.